The sequence of this TCR beta chain was determined in a study of T cell responses to AZD1222 COVID-19 vaccine (dated by TCRdb to the early 2020s). In terms of the full investigation: TCR sequencing was performed for about 250 trial participants, of whom 200 to 220 were given two doses of AZD1222 and approximately 26 were given two doses of MenACWY control vaccine. Enrollment into the trials was organized by age into subgroups of 18-55, 56-69 and 70-plus years, and those subgroups contained roughly 150, 30 and 60 TCR-sequenced participants, respectively. The investigation overall reported the following: Because no day 14 peak-response samples were available, the repertoires could be characterized only after the peak T cell response. Only a handful of AZD1222 recipients were SARS-CoV-2 seropositive at baseline, limiting conclusions about previously exposed vaccinees. The whole spike protein was spanned by vaccine-associated CD4 TCRs, and dominant responses were seen in regions 160-218 and 743-854. Participants were mostly white British, with more females than males. The authors suggested clonal diversity may have been underestimated. The 56-69-year group was small, and its depth increase did not reach significance, likely because of low power. After two AZD1222 doses, spike-specific TCR breadth and depth were significantly higher than at day 0 and than in MenACWY recipients. Nearly half of unique spike-specific TCRs reportedly recognized epitopes outside regions mutated in the B.1.351 and B.1.1.7 variants.

CDR1 SQVTM and CDR2 ANQGSEA are derived from the germline V gene. Compared with germline, V lacks 4 bases and J lacks 5 bases; bases without a gene match: 3. The CDR3, cysteine through phenylalanine, is 12 amino acids long. This entry keeps only the CDR3 DNA: 36 bases, framed from base 1. The CDR3 regions of human TCRbeta chains were analyzed by immunosequencing. The original methods were these. Repertoire TCRs were matched against a reference library of SARS-CoV-2-specific TCRs generated with the MIRA antigen-specificity platform. Breadth was defined as the fraction of unique TCRs that were SARS-CoV-2-associated. Depth was defined as the fraction of total T cells that were SARS-CoV-2-associated. Using the MIRA data, each spike-specific TCR was assigned both to the spike region to which the TCR was reactive and to a CD4 or CD8 class. Log10-transformed breadth and depth values were compared by one-way ANOVA with Sidak's multiple comparisons tests. TCRdb carries this immuneACCESS record with in-frame sequences only. Its versions omit some clonotypes, under half of them owing to an unresolved V gene in the studies checked, with the rest unexplained. The DNA gave D and trimming, while V, J and clone size come from that table. The sample has 160,000 or so clones on record, roughly nine tenths of them singletons. Of the sample, roughly 1.6% is held by the ten largest clones.

In the case of this clone: It lacks a known antigen. Base qualities are not provided; no much larger clone lies one nucleotide away.

The label giving this sample's time point can be read as: about 28 days (+/-7) after the second vaccine dose. AZD1222 recipients given second doses at about 4 weeks or at about 12 weeks were pooled, since spike-specific TCR depth and breadth were not found to differ between the two schedules. Samples from vaccinated people were obtained from the UK trials COV001 and COV002, which included a single-blind randomized controlled phase 2/3 trial of AZD1222 (ChAdOx1 nCoV-19) in healthy adults. Trial participant PBMC samples were collected at day 0 and day 28 after the second dose for TCRbeta chain sequencing.

The sequenced sample was peripheral blood, obtained 28 days after the second AZD1222 dose. The TCR originated in an adult who received the AZD1222 COVID-19 vaccine. The rearranged segments are TRBV29-1 and TRBJ1-2; a stretch of 8 junction bases matches TRBD1. CDR3 protein: CSVVTGEYGYTF. The sequenced DNA: TGCAGCGTTGTGACAGGGGAGTATGGCTACACCTTC.